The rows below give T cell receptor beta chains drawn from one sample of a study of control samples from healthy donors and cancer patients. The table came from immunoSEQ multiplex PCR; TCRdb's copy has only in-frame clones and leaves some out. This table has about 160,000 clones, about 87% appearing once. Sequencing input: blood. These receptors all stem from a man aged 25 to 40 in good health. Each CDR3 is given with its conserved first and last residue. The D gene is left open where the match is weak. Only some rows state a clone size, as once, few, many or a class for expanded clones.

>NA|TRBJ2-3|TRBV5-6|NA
CASSSRGTDTQYF
TGTGCCAGCAGCAGCAGGGGAACAGATACGCAGTATTTT
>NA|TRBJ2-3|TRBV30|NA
CAWRGGNRQVYGTDTQYF
TGTGCCTGGAGGGGGGGAAACAGACAGGTGTACGGCACAGATACGCAGTATTTT
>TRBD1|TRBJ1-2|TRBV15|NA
CATSSRGPGGYTF
TGTGCCACCAGCAGCAGGGGGCCGGGAGGCTACACCTTC
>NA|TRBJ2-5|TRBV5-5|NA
CASSLGQGQETQYF
TGTGCCAGCAGCTTGGGGCAGGGCCAAGAGACCCAGTACTTC
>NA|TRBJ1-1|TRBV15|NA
CATSRDRTGFNTEAFF
TGTGCCACCAGCAGAGACCGGACTGGATTTAACACTGAAGCTTTCTTT
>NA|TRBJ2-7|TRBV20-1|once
CSAGAYEQYF
TGCAGTGCTGGAGCATACGAGCAGTACTTC
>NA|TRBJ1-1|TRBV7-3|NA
CASSLTGNTEAFF
TGTGCCAGCAGCTTAACAGGGAATACTGAAGCTTTCTTT
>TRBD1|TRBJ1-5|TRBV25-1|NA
CASSDDRGKPQHF
TGTGCCAGCAGTGATGACAGGGGTAAGCCCCAGCATTTT
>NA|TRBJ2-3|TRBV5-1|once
CASQLGAGFSTDTQYF
TGCGCCAGCCAACTTGGGGCGGGGTTTAGCACGGATACGCAGTATTTT
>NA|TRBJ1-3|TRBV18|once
CASSPSPSSGNTIYF
TGTGCCAGCTCACCGAGTCCGAGCTCTGGAAACACCATATATTTT
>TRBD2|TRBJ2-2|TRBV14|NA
CASSQDGLAGGPGGTGELFF
TGTGCCAGCAGCCAGGACGGACTAGCGGGAGGGCCTGGAGGCACCGGGGAGCTGTTTTTT
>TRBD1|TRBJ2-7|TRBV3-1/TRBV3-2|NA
CASSQPNRGPYEQYF
TGTGCCAGCAGCCAGCCTAACAGGGGTCCCTACGAGCAGTACTTC
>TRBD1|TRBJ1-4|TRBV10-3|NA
CAIRGQGGEKLFF
TGTGCCATCAGAGGACAGGGAGGTGAAAAACTGTTTTTT
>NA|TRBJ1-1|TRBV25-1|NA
CASSELLGSAFF
TGTGCCAGCAGTGAATTATTGGGATCAGCTTTCTTT
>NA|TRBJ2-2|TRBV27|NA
CASSLRGNTGELFF
TGTGCCAGCAGTTTAAGGGGGAACACCGGGGAGCTGTTTTTT
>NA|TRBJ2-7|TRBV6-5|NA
CASSLGGPSEQYF
TGTGCCAGCAGTCTAGGAGGGCCCAGCGAGCAGTACTTC
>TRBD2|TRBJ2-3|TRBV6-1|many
CASSDQAGGVLPTDTQYF
TGTGCCAGCAGTGATCAAGCGGGAGGGGTCTTACCCACAGATACGCAGTATTTT
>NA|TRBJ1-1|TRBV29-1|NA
CSVGELAFF
TGCAGCGTTGGGGAGTTGGCTTTCTTT
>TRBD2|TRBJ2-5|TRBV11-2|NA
CASSVGLAGAQETQYF
TGTGCCAGCAGCGTGGGACTAGCGGGGGCCCAAGAGACCCAGTACTTC
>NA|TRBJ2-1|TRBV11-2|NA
CASSLISGSYNEQFF
TGTGCCAGCAGCCTTATTAGCGGCTCCTACAATGAGCAGTTCTTC
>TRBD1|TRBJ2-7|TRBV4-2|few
CASSQDGTGTYEQYF
TGTGCCAGCAGCCAAGATGGGACAGGTACCTACGAGCAGTACTTC
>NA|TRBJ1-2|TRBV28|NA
CASKKPSGGYTF
TGTGCCAGCAAGAAGCCCTCGGGTGGCTACACCTTC
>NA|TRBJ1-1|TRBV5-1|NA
CASSYSDSVTMNTEAFF
TGCGCCAGCAGCTATTCCGACTCCGTGACGATGAACACTGAAGCTTTCTTT
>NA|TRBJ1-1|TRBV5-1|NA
CASSLETRGRGTEAFF
TGCGCCAGCAGCTTGGAGACCAGGGGCCGAGGGACTGAAGCTTTCTTT
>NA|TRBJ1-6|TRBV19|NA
CASSSVSESPLHF
TGTGCCAGTAGTTCGGTGAGCGAATCACCCCTCCACTTT
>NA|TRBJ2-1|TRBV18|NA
CASSPVEGTPNGEQFF
TGTGCCAGCTCACCAGTAGAGGGAACGCCGAACGGTGAGCAGTTCTTC
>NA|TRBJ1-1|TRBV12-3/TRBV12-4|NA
CASSPGGISAFF
TGTGCCAGCAGTCCTGGGGGGATCTCAGCTTTCTTT
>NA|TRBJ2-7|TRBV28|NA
CASRSTGRAGYEQYF
TGTGCCAGCAGATCTACAGGGAGGGCGGGCTACGAGCAGTACTTC
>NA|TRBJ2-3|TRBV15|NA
CATRDHTNTQYF
TGTGCCACCAGGGACCACACAAATACGCAGTATTTT
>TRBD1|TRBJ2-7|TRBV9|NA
CASSAGTGYYEQYF
TGTGCCAGCAGCGCCGGGACAGGGTACTACGAGCAGTACTTC
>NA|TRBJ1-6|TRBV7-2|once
CASRLPGPHNSPLHF
TGTGCCAGCAGGCTTCCGGGGCCTCATAATTCACCCCTCCACTTT
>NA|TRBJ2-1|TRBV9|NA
CASSPHNEQFF
TGTGCCAGCAGCCCCCACAATGAGCAGTTCTTC
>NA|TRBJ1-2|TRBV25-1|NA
CASSEFWEFSNYGYTF
TGTGCCAGCAGTGAATTCTGGGAGTTTTCTAACTATGGCTACACCTTC
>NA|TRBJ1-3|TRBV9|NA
CVSSDVGGWNTIYF
TGTGTCAGCAGTGACGTTGGGGGGTGGAACACCATATATTTT
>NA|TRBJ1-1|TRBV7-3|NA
CASSPAEGTEAFF
TGTGCCAGCAGCCCGGCGGAGGGCACTGAAGCTTTCTTT
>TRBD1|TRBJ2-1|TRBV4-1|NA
CASRLSRDRVRRGNEQFF
TGCGCCAGCAGATTATCCCGGGACAGGGTCAGGCGTGGGAATGAGCAGTTCTTC
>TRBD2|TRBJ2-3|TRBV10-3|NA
CAIKPGGVSADTQYF
TGTGCCATCAAGCCCGGGGGGGTTTCGGCAGATACGCAGTATTTT
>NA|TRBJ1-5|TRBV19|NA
CASRDPLTQPQHF
TGTGCCAGTAGGGATCCATTAACTCAGCCCCAGCATTTT
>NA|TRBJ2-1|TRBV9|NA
CASSPMGSGNNEQFF
TGTGCCAGCAGCCCCATGGGTTCTGGGAACAATGAGCAGTTCTTC
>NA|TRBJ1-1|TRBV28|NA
CASSLQRVGNTEAFF
TGTGCCAGCAGTCTTCAACGGGTGGGGAACACTGAAGCTTTCTTT
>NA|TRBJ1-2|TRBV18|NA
CASSHPGGSGYTF
TGTGCCAGCTCTCACCCGGGGGGCAGTGGCTACACCTTC
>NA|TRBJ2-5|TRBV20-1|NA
CSASGGRETQYF
TGCAGTGCTAGTGGGGGGCGAGAGACCCAGTACTTC
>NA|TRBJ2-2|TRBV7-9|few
CASSILQNTGELFF
TGTGCCAGCAGCATACTTCAGAACACCGGGGAGCTGTTTTTT
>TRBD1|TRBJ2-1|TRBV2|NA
CASGTGNVGEQFF
TGTGCCAGCGGGACAGGGAACGTAGGTGAGCAGTTCTTC
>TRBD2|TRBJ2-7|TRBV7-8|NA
CASSMTSGGSYEQYF
TGTGCCAGCAGCATGACTAGCGGGGGTTCCTACGAGCAGTACTTC
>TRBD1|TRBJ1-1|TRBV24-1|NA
CATSDPNRGLGEAFF
TGTGCCACCAGTGACCCTAACAGGGGGCTTGGGGAAGCTTTCTTT
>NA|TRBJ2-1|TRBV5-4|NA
CASSSLGENNEQFF
TGTGCCAGCAGCTCCCTCGGGGAGAACAATGAGCAGTTCTTC
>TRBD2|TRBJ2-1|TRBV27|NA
CASSTLVAGGNNEQFF
TGTGCCAGCAGTACCCTGGTGGCGGGGGGTAACAATGAGCAGTTCTTC
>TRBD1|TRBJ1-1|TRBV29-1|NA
CSVSGQVGINTEAFF
TGCAGCGTAAGTGGACAGGTTGGGATTAACACTGAAGCTTTCTTT
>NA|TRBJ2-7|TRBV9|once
CASSLRSSGNEQYF
TGTGCCAGCAGCCTCCGCTCATCAGGGAACGAGCAGTACTTC
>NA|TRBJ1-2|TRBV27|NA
CASSTIYGYGYTF
TGTGCCAGCAGTACTATATACGGGTATGGCTACACCTTC
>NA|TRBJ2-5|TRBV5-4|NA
CASSLNREPQGTQYF
TGTGCCAGCAGCTTGAATAGGGAACCCCAAGGGACCCAGTACTTC